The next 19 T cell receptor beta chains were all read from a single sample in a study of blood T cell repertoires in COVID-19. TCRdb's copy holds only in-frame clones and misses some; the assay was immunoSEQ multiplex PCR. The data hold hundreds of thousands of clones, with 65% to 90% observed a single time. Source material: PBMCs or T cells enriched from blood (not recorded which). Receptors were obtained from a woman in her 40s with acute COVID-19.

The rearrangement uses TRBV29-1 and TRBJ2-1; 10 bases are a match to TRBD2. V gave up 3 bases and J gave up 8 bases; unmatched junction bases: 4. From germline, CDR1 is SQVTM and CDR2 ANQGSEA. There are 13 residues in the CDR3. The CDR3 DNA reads TGCAGCGTTGATGGTCTAGCGGGGGATGAGCAGTTCTTC. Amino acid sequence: CSVDGLAGDEQFF.

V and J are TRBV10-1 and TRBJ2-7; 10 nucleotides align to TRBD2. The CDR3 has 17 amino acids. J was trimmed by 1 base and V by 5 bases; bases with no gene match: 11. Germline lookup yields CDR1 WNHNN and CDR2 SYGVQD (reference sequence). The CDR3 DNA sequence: TGCGCCAGCAGTCCGGGACTAGCGTTCGACGGGTCCTACGAGCAGTACTTC. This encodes CASSPGLAFDGSYEQYF.

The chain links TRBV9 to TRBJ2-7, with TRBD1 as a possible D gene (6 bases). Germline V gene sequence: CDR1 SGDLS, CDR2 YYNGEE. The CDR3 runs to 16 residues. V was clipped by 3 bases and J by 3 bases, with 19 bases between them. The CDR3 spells CASSAGTLEQLYEQYF. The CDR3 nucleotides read TGTGCCAGCAGCGCGGGGACACTAGAACAACTCTACGAGCAGTACTTC.

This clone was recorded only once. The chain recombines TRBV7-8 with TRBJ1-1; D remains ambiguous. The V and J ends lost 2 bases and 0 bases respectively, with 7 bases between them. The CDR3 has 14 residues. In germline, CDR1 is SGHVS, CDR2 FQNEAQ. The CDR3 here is CASSLRRLNTEAFF. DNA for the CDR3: TGTGCCAGCAGCTTAAGGAGGCTGAACACTGAAGCTTTCTTT.

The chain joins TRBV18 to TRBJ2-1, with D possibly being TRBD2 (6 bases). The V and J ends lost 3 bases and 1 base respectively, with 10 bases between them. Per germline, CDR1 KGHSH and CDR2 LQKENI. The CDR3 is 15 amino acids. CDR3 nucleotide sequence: TGTGCCAGCTCACCTTGGAGGGTTTCCTACAATGAGCAGTTCTTC. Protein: CASSPWRVSYNEQFF.

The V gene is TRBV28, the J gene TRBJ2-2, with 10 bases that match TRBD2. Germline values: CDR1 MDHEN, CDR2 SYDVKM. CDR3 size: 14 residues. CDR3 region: CAGRGLATTGELFF. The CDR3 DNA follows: TGTGCTGGCCGGGGACTAGCGACCACCGGGGAGCTGTTTTTT.

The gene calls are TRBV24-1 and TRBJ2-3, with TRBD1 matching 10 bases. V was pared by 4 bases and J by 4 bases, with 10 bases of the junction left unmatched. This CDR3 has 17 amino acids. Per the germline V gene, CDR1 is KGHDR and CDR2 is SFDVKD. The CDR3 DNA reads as TGTGCCACCAGTGAGCCGGGACAGGGGACAGCTTCAGATACGCAGTATTTT. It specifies CATSEPGQGTASDTQYF.

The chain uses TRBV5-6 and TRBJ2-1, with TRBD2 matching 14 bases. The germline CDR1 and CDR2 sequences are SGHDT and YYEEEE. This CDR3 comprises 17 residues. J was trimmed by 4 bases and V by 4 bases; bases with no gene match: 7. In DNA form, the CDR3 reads TGTGCCAGCAGCCGAGTTGGGACTAGCGGGAGATACAATGAGCAGTTCTTC. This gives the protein CASSRVGTSGRYNEQFF.

CDR3 in DNA: TGTGCCAGCTCACCCACAGGGGATGCGCAGTATTTT. It codes for CASSPTGDAQYF. This chain joins TRBV18 and TRBJ2-3, with 7 bases fitting TRBD1. Germline V gene sequence: CDR1 KGHSH, CDR2 LQKENI. The V and J ends lost 3 bases and 10 bases, in that order; junction bases with no gene match: 4. CDR3 length: 12 amino acids.

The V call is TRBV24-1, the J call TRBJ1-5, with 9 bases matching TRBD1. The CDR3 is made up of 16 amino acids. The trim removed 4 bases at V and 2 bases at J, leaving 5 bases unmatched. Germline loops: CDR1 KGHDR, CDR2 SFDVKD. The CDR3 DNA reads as TGTGCCACCAGTGACCCTACAGGGGGCGGCAATCAGCCCCAGCATTTT. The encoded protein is CATSDPTGGGNQPQHF.

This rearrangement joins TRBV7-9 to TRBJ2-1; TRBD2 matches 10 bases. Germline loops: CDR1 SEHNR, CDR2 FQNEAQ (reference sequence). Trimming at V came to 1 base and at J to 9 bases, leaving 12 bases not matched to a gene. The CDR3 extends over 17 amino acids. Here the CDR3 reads CASSLGEGLAGAFEQFF. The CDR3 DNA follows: TGTGCCAGCAGCTTAGGAGAGGGGCTAGCGGGAGCCTTTGAGCAGTTCTTC. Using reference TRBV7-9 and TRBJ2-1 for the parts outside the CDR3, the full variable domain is DTGVSQNPRHKITKRGQNVTFRCDPISEHNRLYWYRQTLGQGPEFLTYFQNEAQLEKSRLLSDRFSAERPKGSFSTLEIQRTEQGDSAMYLCASSLGEGLAGAFEQFFGPGTRLTVL.

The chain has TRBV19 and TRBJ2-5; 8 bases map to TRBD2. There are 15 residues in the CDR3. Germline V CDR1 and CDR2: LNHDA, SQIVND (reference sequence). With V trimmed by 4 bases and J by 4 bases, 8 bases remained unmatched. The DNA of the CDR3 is TGTGCCAGTAGTAACCAGCGGGAGTCGCGAGAGACCCAGTACTTC. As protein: CASSNQRESRETQYF. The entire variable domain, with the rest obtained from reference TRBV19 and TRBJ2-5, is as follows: DGGITQSPKYLFRKEGQNVTLSCEQNLNHDAMYWYRQDPGQGLRLIYYSQIVNDFQKGDIAEGYSVSREKKESFPLTVTSAQKNPTAFYLCASSNQRESRETQYFGPGTRLLVL.

The CDR3 reads CASSPYGGGGGGYTF. The DNA of the CDR3 is TGCGCCAGCAGCCCCTACGGAGGGGGGGGAGGTGGCTACACCTTC. J is TRBJ1-2 and V is TRBV4-3, with D maybe TRBD1 (6 bases). This CDR3 comprises 15 residues. The germline CDR1 and CDR2 sequences are LGHNA and YSLEER. The V end was cut by 4 bases, the J end by 7 bases, with 19 bases between.

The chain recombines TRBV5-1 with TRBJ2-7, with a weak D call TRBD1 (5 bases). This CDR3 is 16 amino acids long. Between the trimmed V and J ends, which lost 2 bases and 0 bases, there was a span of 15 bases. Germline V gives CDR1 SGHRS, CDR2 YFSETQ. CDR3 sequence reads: CASSFRIQASSYEQYF. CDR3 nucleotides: TGCGCCAGCAGCTTTAGGATACAGGCTAGCTCCTACGAGCAGTACTTC.

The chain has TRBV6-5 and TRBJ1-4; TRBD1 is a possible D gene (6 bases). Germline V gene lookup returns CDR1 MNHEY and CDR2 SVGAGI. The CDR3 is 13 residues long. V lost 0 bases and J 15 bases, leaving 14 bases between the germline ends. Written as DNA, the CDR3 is TGTGCCAGCAGTTACTCGGGGGCCGGACGTTTGTTTTTT. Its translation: CASSYSGAGRLFF.

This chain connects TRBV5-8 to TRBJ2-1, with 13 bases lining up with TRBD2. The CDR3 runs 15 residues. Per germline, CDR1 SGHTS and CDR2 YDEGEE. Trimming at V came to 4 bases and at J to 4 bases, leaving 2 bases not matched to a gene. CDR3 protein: CASSQGLAGYNEQFF. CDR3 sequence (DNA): TGTGCCAGCAGCCAGGGACTAGCGGGGTACAATGAGCAGTTCTTC.

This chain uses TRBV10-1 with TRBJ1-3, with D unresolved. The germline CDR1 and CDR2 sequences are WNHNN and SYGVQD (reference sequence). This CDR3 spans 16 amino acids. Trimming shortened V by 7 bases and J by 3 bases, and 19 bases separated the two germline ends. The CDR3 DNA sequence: TGCGCCAGCAACGAATCCCCCTTGGGAGATGGAAACACCATATATTTT. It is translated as CASNESPLGDGNTIYF.

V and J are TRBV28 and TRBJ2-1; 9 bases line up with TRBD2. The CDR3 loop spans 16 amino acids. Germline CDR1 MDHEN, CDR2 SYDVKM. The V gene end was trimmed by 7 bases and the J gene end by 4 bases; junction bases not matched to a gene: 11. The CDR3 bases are TGTGCCAGCATCAGCGCGAGTAGCGGGAGTTACAATGAGCAGTTCTTC. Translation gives CASISASSGSYNEQFF.

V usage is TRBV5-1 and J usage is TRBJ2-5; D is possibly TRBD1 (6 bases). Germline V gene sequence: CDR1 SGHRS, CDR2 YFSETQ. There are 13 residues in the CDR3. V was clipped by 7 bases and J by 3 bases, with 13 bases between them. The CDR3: CASARGGKETQYF. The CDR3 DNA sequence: TGCGCCAGCGCAAGAGGGGGAAAAGAGACCCAGTACTTC.